This is a list of T cell receptor beta chains from one sample in a study of blood T cell repertoires in COVID-19. The repertoire was sequenced with immunoSEQ multiplex PCR; TCRdb's copy has only in-frame clones and lacks some. Altogether some 230,000 clones are present, roughly 84% being singletons, with the ten largest covering roughly 2.6%. Sequencing input: peripheral blood. Receptors originate from a man in his forties or fifties who had recovered from COVID-19. Each CDR3 is given with its conserved first and last residue. A D gene is named only where the DNA matches it firmly. Size tells how often a clone was seen (once, few, many) or the class of an expanded clone, and some rows leave it out.

v_gene	d_gene	j_gene	abundance	CDR3nt	CDR3aa
TRBV5-1	TRBD1	TRBJ1-1	-	TGCGCCAGCAGCCGAACGACAGGGTGGACTGAAGCTTTCTTT	CASSRTTGWTEAFF
TRBV24-1	-	TRBJ2-7	-	TGTGCCACCAGTGATTTGCGGTCAGGGGATTCGTACGAGCAGTACTTC	CATSDLRSGDSYEQYF
TRBV11-2	-	TRBJ1-6	once	TGTGCCAGCAGCTTAGATCGGACAGCCAATTCACCCCTCCACTTT	CASSLDRTANSPLHF
TRBV30	TRBD1	TRBJ2-7	-	TGTGCCTGGAGTAATCCGATACAAACCCGGGACAGGACCTCCTACGAGCAGTACTTC	CAWSNPIQTRDRTSYEQYF
TRBV18	TRBD1	TRBJ1-1	-	TGTGCCAGCTCACTTCTGACAGGGCGGACTGAAGCTTTCTTT	CASSLLTGRTEAFF
TRBV9	TRBD2	TRBJ2-7	once	TGTGCCAGCAGCGAGGGAGCGGGAGGCGAGCAGTACTTC	CASSEGAGGEQYF
TRBV28	TRBD1	TRBJ1-5	-	TGTGCCAGCAGAACGCCAGGGACAGGGGGCGTTCAGCCCCAGCATTTT	CASRTPGTGGVQPQHF
TRBV3-1/TRBV3-2	-	TRBJ1-1	once	TGTGCCAGCAGCCTCGGAGGGCCCCACACTGAAGCTTTCTTT	CASSLGGPHTEAFF
TRBV5-6	-	TRBJ1-1	-	TGTGCCAGCAGCTTACCGGGGAACACTGAAGCTTTCTTT	CASSLPGNTEAFF
TRBV2	-	TRBJ2-3	-	TGTGCCAGCAGTGAGCGAGATACGCAGTATTTT	CASSERDTQYF
TRBV7-9	TRBD2	TRBJ2-1	-	TGTGCCAGCAGCTCTACCCAGAGGACTAGCGGGCAGTTCTTC	CASSSTQRTSGQFF
TRBV5-1	TRBD1	TRBJ1-1	-	TGCGCCAGCAGGGACAGGGAGGGAGGAACTGAAGCTTTCTTT	CASRDREGGTEAFF